Listed here are 8 T cell receptor beta chains from one sample, sequenced in a study of cytomegalovirus exposure and HLA in healthy donors. Assay used: immunoSEQ multiplex PCR; TCRdb lists only in-frame clones, some missing. In the table there are 260,000 or so clones, around 89% of which are singletons. The sequencing sample was made of PBMCs. All receptors come from a woman aged 18-29 years in good health and CMV-seronegative.

This chain uses TRBV5-1 with TRBJ2-3; 11 bases are shared with TRBD1. The CDR3 consists of 13 residues. Germline CDR1 and CDR2: SGHRS and YFSETQ. V lost 5 bases and J lost 6; bases outside the gene matches: 2. The CDR3 reads CASSWTGGDTQYF. DNA for the CDR3: TGCGCCAGCAGTTGGACAGGGGGCGATACGCAGTATTTT.

This sequence joins TRBV15 and TRBJ1-5; D is ambiguous. Looked up from germline, CDR1 is LNHNV and CDR2 is YYDKDF (reference sequence). The CDR3 has 12 residues. Deletions cut 5 bases from V and 4 bases from J, with 6 bases between. As DNA, the CDR3 is TGTGCCACCAGCCGGGATAATCAGCCCCAGCATTTT. Its translation is CATSRDNQPQHF. Filled out from reference TRBV15 and TRBJ1-5, the complete variable domain reads DAMVIQNPRYQVTQFGKPVTLSCSQTLNHNVMYWYQQKSSQAPKLLFHYYDKDFNNEADTPDNFQSRRPNTSFCFLDIRSPGLGDTAMYLCATSRDNQPQHFGDGTRLSIL.

This clone was seen just once. The rearrangement joins TRBV27 to TRBJ2-1, with a weak D call TRBD2 (6 bases). CDR1 is MNHEY and CDR2 is SMNVEV in the germline V gene (reference sequence). This CDR3 region has 16 residues. Trimming removed 0 bases from V and 4 bases from J, with 13 bases in between. In DNA form, the CDR3 reads TGTGCCAGCAGTTTATCTCCGGGACTCCCTTACAATGAGCAGTTCTTC. Translating gives CASSLSPGLPYNEQFF.

V and J are TRBV28 and TRBJ2-7; 7 bases align to TRBD1. This CDR3 comprises 13 residues. Trimming cost V 6 bases and J 3 bases; bases outside gene matches: 5. CDR1 is MDHEN, CDR2 SYDVKM, per germline. In DNA form, the CDR3 reads TGTGCCAGCAGCCAAGGGACAGACTACGAGCAGTACTTC. This encodes CASSQGTDYEQYF.

The V and J genes are TRBV27 and TRBJ1-4; D remains unclear. V lost 6 bases, J lost 4 bases, and 12 bases lay in between. The germline CDR1 and CDR2 sequences are MNHEY and SMNVEV (reference sequence). This CDR3 contains 14 residues. CDR3 protein: CASRNSFGNEKLFF. DNA for the CDR3: TGTGCCAGCAGGAACAGTTTCGGTAATGAAAAACTGTTTTTT.

The V and J genes are TRBV28 and TRBJ1-1; no clear D. CDR1 MDHEN and CDR2 SYDVKM come from the germline V gene. The V and J ends lost 7 bases and 8 bases respectively, with 17 bases between them. CDR3 size: 13 residues. The CDR3 loop is CASTPITGKEAFF. DNA for the CDR3: TGTGCCAGCACCCCCATCACGGGAAAGGAAGCTTTCTTT.

This clone was detected a few times. The J gene is TRBJ2-3, the V gene TRBV28, with D maybe TRBD2 (6 bases). Germline V gene sequence: CDR1 MDHEN, CDR2 SYDVKM. The length of the CDR3 is 15 residues. V was shortened by 8 bases and J by 2 bases, with 17 bases between the two germline ends. CDR3 sequence (DNA): TGTGCCAGCTCCTCCTCGGAGGGGACCACAGATACGCAGTATTTT. It translates to CASSSSEGTTDTQYF.

This chain links TRBV5-1 with TRBJ1-1, with D tentatively TRBD1 (6 bases). The CDR3 is 15 amino acids. Germline assignment: CDR1 SGHRS and CDR2 YFSETQ. V lost 6 bases to trimming and J lost 4 bases, with 19 bases between them. As DNA, the CDR3 is TGCGCCAGCACCCCCACCACTCGACAGGTCACTGAAGCTTTCTTT. Its translation: CASTPTTRQVTEAFF. The whole variable domain, filled in from reference TRBV5-1 and TRBJ1-1, reads KAGVTQTPRYLIKTRGQQVTLSCSPISGHRSVSWYQQTPGQGLQFLFEYFSETQRNKGNFPGRFSGRQFSNSRSEMNVSTLELGDSALYLCASTPTTRQVTEAFFGQGTRLTVV.